Shown below are 30 T cell receptor beta chains from a single sample sequenced in a study of cytomegalovirus exposure and HLA in healthy donors. The primer mix had 60 Vbeta and 13 Jbeta primers. The data were produced by immunoSEQ multiplex PCR, yet TCRdb's version contains in-frame clones alone and is incomplete. Among over 75,000 clones, about three quarters were seen once, and the ten largest hold around 6.6%. The specimen sequenced was PBMCs. The receptors were gathered from a man in his fifties in good health and CMV-seropositive.

The chain employs TRBV28 and TRBJ1-4; 8 bases are shared with TRBD1. Trimming cost V 2 bases and J 4 bases; bases outside gene matches: 6. This CDR3 has 16 residues. Per the germline V gene, CDR1 is MDHEN and CDR2 is SYDVKM. The CDR3: CASSLGQGVLNEKLFF. The CDR3, as DNA: TGTGCCAGCAGTTTAGGACAGGGTGTACTTAATGAAAAACTGTTTTTT.

The rearrangement links TRBV28 to TRBJ1-1; possibly TRBD1 for D (5 bases). Deletions cut 4 bases from V and 0 bases from J, with 9 bases between. CDR3 length: 14 amino acids. Germline V gene lookup returns CDR1 MDHEN and CDR2 SYDVKM. CDR3 amino acids: CASSSATVNTEAFF. The CDR3 DNA reads TGTGCCAGCAGTTCTGCGACAGTGAACACTGAAGCTTTCTTT. Drawing the rest from reference TRBV28 and TRBJ1-1, the complete variable domain is DVKVTQSSRYLVKRTGEKVFLECVQDMDHENMFWYRQDPGLGLRLIYFSYDVKMKEKGDIPEGYSVSREKKERFSLILESASTNQTSMYLCASSSATVNTEAFFGQGTRLTVV.

This clone appeared once. The rearrangement links TRBV5-3 to TRBJ2-4; D unclear. TRBV5-3 is treated as an ORF (open reading frame) with a function not yet certain. The CDR3 has 15 amino acids. Deletions cut 8 bases from V and 1 base from J, with 16 bases between. The CDR3 here is CASRQPHGAKNIQYF. The CDR3 DNA reads TGTGCCAGCCGACAACCTCATGGGGCCAAAAACATTCAGTACTTC.

This chain connects TRBV2 to TRBJ1-5, with 9 bases fitting TRBD1. Trimming took 6 bases from V and 4 from J; bases not matched to a gene: 7. The CDR3 has 15 amino acids. Germline assignment: CDR1 SNHLY and CDR2 FYNNEI. CDR3 protein: CASRYGQGRNQPQHF. The CDR3 nucleotides read TGTGCCAGCAGGTATGGACAGGGGAGAAATCAGCCCCAGCATTTT.

To note about this clone: The limits of the CDR3 on the DNA are not certain, so only TCRdb's listed CDR3 is given. The rearrangement uses TRBV28 and TRBJ2-5; TRBD2 was called by the table and not checked on the DNA. The CDR3 adds up to 16 amino acids, both ends counted. Germline V CDR1 and CDR2: MDHEN, SYDVKM. The chain's CDR3 is CASSTSGLAGVETQYF.

V usage is TRBV18 and J usage is TRBJ1-5; TRBD1 agrees at 7 bases. V was clipped by 1 base and J by 6 bases; unmatched bases: 6. Germline CDR1 is KGHSH and CDR2 is LQKENI. The CDR3 contains 15 residues. The CDR3 DNA sequence: TGTGCCAGCTCACCACTCGGGACAGTCGGTCAGCCCCAGCATTTT. Translated: CASSPLGTVGQPQHF.

The chain has TRBV5-6 and TRBJ1-1; tentatively, D is TRBD1 (5 bases). This CDR3 has 15 amino acids. V shed 3 bases and J shed 1 base, with 13 bases lying between them. CDR1 and CDR2 from the germline V gene are SGHDT and YYEEEE. As DNA, the CDR3 is TGTGCCAGCAGCTCAACCGATAGGGGGAACACTGAAGCTTTCTTT. Protein product: CASSSTDRGNTEAFF.

The chain employs TRBV10-3 and TRBJ2-7, with a weak D call TRBD2 (7 bases). Germline V gene data show CDR1 as ENHRY and CDR2 as SYGVKD. The V gene lost 3 bases and the J gene lost 5 bases, with 14 bases spanning the gap. The CDR3 loop spans 14 amino acids. This CDR3 reads CAISERGGADEQYF. The CDR3 DNA is TGTGCCATCAGTGAAAGGGGGGGGGCCGACGAGCAGTACTTC.

This chain links TRBV7-2 with TRBJ2-2; D call uncertain. CDR1 and CDR2 from the germline V gene are SGHTA and FQGNSA. The V gene lost 8 bases and the J gene lost 1 base, with 8 bases spanning the gap. This CDR3 is 13 amino acids long. CDR3 residues: CASLPRNTGELFF. Written as DNA, the CDR3 is TGTGCCAGCCTACCCCGGAACACCGGGGAGCTGTTTTTT.

CDR3 nucleotide sequence: TGCAGCGTTGAAGGGTTGGGGGGCTACAATGAGCAGTTCTTC. Protein sequence: CSVEGLGGYNEQFF. The chain has TRBV29-1 and TRBJ2-1; D perhaps matches TRBD2 (6 bases). The ends were cut back, 1 base at V and 3 bases at J, with 10 bases in the middle. The CDR3 is made up of 14 amino acids. Germline V gives CDR1 SQVTM, CDR2 ANQGSEA.

V usage is TRBV7-9 and J usage is TRBJ2-7; 8 nucleotides align to TRBD1. Germline CDR1 is SEHNR and CDR2 is FQNEAQ (reference sequence). The CDR3 length is 14 residues. Germline trimming cut 4 bases from V and 1 base from J; bases unmatched to any gene: 3. In nucleotides, the CDR3 is TGTGCCAGCAGCTCCACAGGGGGGTCCTACGAGCAGTACTTC. Protein product: CASSSTGGSYEQYF.

V usage is TRBV4-2 and J usage is TRBJ2-2; unclear D gene. Germline assignment: CDR1 LGHNA and CDR2 YNFKEQ. Trimming shortened V by 0 bases and J by 3 bases, and 8 bases separated the two germline ends. This CDR3 is 15 amino acids long. The DNA for the CDR3 is TGTGCCAGCAGCCAAGAGCTCCGCGACACCGGGGAGCTGTTTTTT. This gives the protein CASSQELRDTGELFF.

This sequence joins TRBV4-1 and TRBJ1-6, with 10 bases that match TRBD1. Trimming at V came to 2 bases and at J to 9 bases, leaving 4 bases not matched to a gene. The CDR3 is made up of 15 amino acids. The germline gives CDR1 MGHRA, CDR2 YSYEKL. The DNA of the CDR3 is TGCGCCAGCAGCCAAACCGGGACAGGGGTTTCACCCCTCCACTTT. Translation gives CASSQTGTGVSPLHF.

The chain joins TRBV11-1 to TRBJ2-5; D not certain. CDR3 length equals 14 residues. The V gene lost 3 bases and the J gene lost 5 bases, with 13 bases spanning the gap. Germline loops: CDR1 SGHAT, CDR2 FQDESV (reference sequence). CDR3 loop: CASSFDGYGETQYF. The CDR3 nucleotides read TGTGCCAGCAGCTTTGACGGGTATGGGGAGACCCAGTACTTC.

A single count supports this clone. The chain is built from TRBV6-1 and TRBJ1-5, with TRBD1 matching over 9 bases. Germline CDR1 and CDR2: MNHNS and SASEGT. The CDR3 consists of 12 residues. The J segment lost 10 bases and the V segment lost 6 bases, leaving 4 bases of the junction unmatched. The DNA for the CDR3 is TGTGCCAGCAGAGGGACAGGGATCCCCCAGCATTTT. Its translation is CASRGTGIPQHF.

As regards this clone: At one end, the junction sequence differs from germline, possibly due to a read error. The chain couples TRBV2 to TRBJ1-2; D ambiguous. The CDR3 extends over 14 amino acids. CDR1 and CDR2 from the germline V gene are SNHLY and FYNNEI. In DNA, the CDR3 is TGTGCCAGCAACCTACAGCGGTCCCTAGGAGGGTACCCCTTC. It is translated as CASNLQRSLGGYPF.

This clone has only a few counts. V gene TRBV7-2 combines with J gene TRBJ1-4, with 10 bases fitting TRBD1. Germline-derived CDR1 and CDR2 are SGHTA and FQGNSA. The CDR3 is 14 amino acids. Unmatched junction bases numbered 4, after V lost 5 bases and J lost 7 bases. CDR3 DNA sequence: TGTGCCAGCAGCCGACAGGGGGCAGGTGAAAAACTGTTTTTT. Translating it yields CASSRQGAGEKLFF.

V is TRBV15 and J is TRBJ2-2; possible D gene TRBD1, 6 bases. V lost 4 bases, J lost 0 bases, and 9 bases lay in between. Germline lookup yields CDR1 LNHNV and CDR2 YYDKDF (reference sequence). This CDR3 region has 15 residues. The CDR3 reads CATSMDSANTGELFF. The CDR3 bases are TGTGCCACCAGCATGGACAGTGCGAACACCGGGGAGCTGTTTTTT.

This chain links TRBV5-1 with TRBJ1-6; TRBD1 aligns across 7 bases. The CDR3 has 16 amino acids. After removal of 5 bases from V and 11 bases from J, the junction contained 16 bases not matched to a gene. Per the germline V gene, CDR1 is SGHRS and CDR2 is YFSETQ. The CDR3 reads CASSPRVGTEEPPLHF. The CDR3 bases are TGCGCCAGCAGTCCAAGGGTCGGGACAGAGGAACCACCCCTCCACTTT.

The rearrangement joins TRBV10-3 to TRBJ1-2, with 8 bases identical to TRBD1. The CDR3 is 13 amino acids. Germline loops: CDR1 ENHRY, CDR2 SYGVKD. With V trimmed by 7 bases and J by 3 bases, 4 bases remained unmatched. CDR3 sequence (DNA): TGTGCCATCAATCCAGGGGGCGACTATGGCTACACCTTC. Translated: CAINPGGDYGYTF.

The chain is built from TRBV27 and TRBJ1-1, with TRBD1 identical over 9 bases. Germline V gene sequence: CDR1 MNHEY, CDR2 SMNVEV (reference sequence). The CDR3 has 14 amino acids. Trimming took 8 bases from V and 0 from J; bases not matched to a gene: 4. CDR3 region: CASGQGQMNTEAFF. The CDR3 nucleotides are TGTGCCAGCGGACAGGGGCAAATGAACACTGAAGCTTTCTTT.

The chain combines TRBV5-5 with TRBJ2-5, with a possible D match to TRBD2 (5 bases). The CDR3 loop spans 13 amino acids. V lost 1 base and J lost 5, with 9 bases in between. The germline V gene has CDR1 SGHKS and CDR2 YYEKEE (reference sequence). The CDR3 protein is CASSLTSGETQYF. The CDR3 bases are TGTGCCAGCAGCTTGACCTCGGGGGAGACCCAGTACTTC.

The chain employs TRBV28 and TRBJ1-1; 11 nucleotides line up with TRBD1. CDR3 length equals 15 residues. Germline CDR1 is MDHEN and CDR2 is SYDVKM. The ends lost 5 bases at V and 3 bases at J; junction bases unmatched: 5. CDR3 DNA: TGTGCCAGCAGTGCACCGGGACAGGGGGACACTGAAGCTTTCTTT. Its translation: CASSAPGQGDTEAFF.

This chain joins TRBV4-2 and TRBJ2-5; weak D call: TRBD1 (6 bases). The CDR3 sequence is 15 residues long. With 1 base removed from V and 5 bases from J, the gap between germline ends came to 14 bases. Germline loops: CDR1 LGHNA, CDR2 YNFKEQ. The CDR3 DNA is TGTGCCAGCAGCCAAGGGCAGGGGATGGGGGAGACCCAGTACTTC. Protein sequence: CASSQGQGMGETQYF.

This chain joins TRBV29-1 and TRBJ2-5; possible D gene TRBD2, 5 bases. The CDR3 is 13 residues long. V lost 4 bases, J lost 1 base, and 10 bases lay in between. CDR1 is SQVTM, CDR2 ANQGSEA, per germline. CDR3 loop: CSVVSSLQETQYF. The CDR3 nucleotides are TGCAGCGTTGTGTCTAGCCTCCAAGAGACCCAGTACTTC.

This chain links TRBV29-1 with TRBJ2-5; 9 bases agree with TRBD1. CDR1 is SQVTM and CDR2 is ANQGSEA in the germline V gene. This CDR3 is 16 amino acids long. With 5 bases clipped from V and 5 bases from J, the junction kept 15 bases outside the gene matches. This CDR3 reads CSVTPRDRDFGETQYF. The CDR3 DNA is TGCAGCGTTACCCCCCGGGACAGGGACTTTGGGGAGACCCAGTACTTC. The variable domain in full, completed from reference TRBV29-1 and TRBJ2-5, reads SAVISQKPSRDICQRGTSLTIQCQVDSQVTMMFWYRQQPGQSLTLIATANQGSEATYESGFVIDKFPISRPNLTFSTLTVSNMSPEDSSIYLCSVTPRDRDFGETQYFGPGTRLLVL.

Note on this clone: One junction end disagrees with the germline gene, perhaps due to a read error. The chain recombines TRBV7-9 with TRBJ1-2, with D tentatively TRBD1 (6 bases). The germline V gene encodes CDR1 SEHNR and CDR2 FQNEAQ (reference sequence). The CDR3 is made up of 15 amino acids. CDR3 nucleotides: TGTGCCAGCAGCTTAACAGGGCTTCCTAACTATGGCTACCCCTTC. Residues: CASSLTGLPNYGYPF.

V gene TRBV9 combines with J gene TRBJ2-6, with 7 bases that match TRBD2. Germline trimming cut 5 bases from V and 0 bases from J; bases unmatched to any gene: 2. There are 15 residues in the CDR3. Germline V gene lookup returns CDR1 SGDLS and CDR2 YYNGEE. Here the CDR3 DNA reads TGTGCCAGCAGGAGCGGGATCTCTGGGGCCAACGTCCTGACTTTC. It codes for CASRSGISGANVLTF.

The CDR3 region is CASSLSLQGDYGYTF. Here the CDR3 DNA reads TGTGCCAGCAGCTTAAGCTTGCAGGGGGACTATGGCTACACCTTC. The chain employs TRBV7-2 and TRBJ1-2; 7 bases map to TRBD1. Germline V lookup: CDR1 SGHTA, CDR2 FQGNSA. V shed 2 bases, J shed 3 bases, and the junction held 6 bases outside the gene matches. The CDR3 is 15 residues long.

The CDR3 protein is CASSLVESPDTQYF. The CDR3 DNA follows: TGTGCCAGCAGCTTAGTTGAAAGCCCAGATACGCAGTATTTT. The chain links TRBV11-1 to TRBJ2-3; no reliable D call. CDR1 and CDR2 (germline): SGHAT, FQDESV (reference sequence). CDR3 length: 14 amino acids. Trimming cost V 1 base and J 4 bases, with 9 bases left between them.